The sequence of this TCR beta chain was determined in a study of T cells in Graves' hyperthyroidism and ophthalmopathy. General observations from the study: Ophthalmopathy got predicted by the model a median around 6.6 months before its onset.

V gave up 1 base and J gave up 1 base; unmatched junction bases: 4. The CDR3 totals 16 residues. CDR1 and CDR2 from the germline V gene are MGHRA and YSYEKL. Amplified regions were TCR beta CDR3 sequences from RNA transcripts. The HTBI primer set drove a first-round RT-PCR of the TCR CDR3. From the multiplex PCR reads, TCRdb called clonotypes with MiXCR, one entry per CDR3 protein. The table includes a few hundred thousand distinct CDR3 sequences, 22% detected once. This clonotype was detected a few times. Its antigen is undetermined. This chain joins TRBV4-1 and TRBJ2-7; TRBD2 matches at 10 bases. The sequencing sample was made of blood. This receptor was identified in a woman in her 70s with Graves' ophthalmopathy. The CDR3 loop is CASSQVPSGSSYEQYF. The CDR3 coding sequence is TGCGCCAGCAGCCAAGTCCCTAGCGGGAGTTCCTACGAGCAGTACTTC.